Here is one T cell receptor (beta chain) with its context. The antigen is undetermined. These data belong to a study of cytomegalovirus exposure and HLA in healthy donors. Study-wide results and caveats: In vitro assays verified that three CMV-associated chains recognized CMV antigens specifically. Rare TCR sequences predominated, though certain public TCRs were found in many donors.

The V end was cut by 1 base, the J end by 14 bases, with 20 bases between. Germline V gene lookup returns CDR1 MGHRA and CDR2 YSYEKL. This CDR3 is 15 amino acids long. Only in-frame clones appear in the TCRdb table, and some are missing; sequencing was by immunoSEQ multiplex PCR. The sample consists of fewer than 250,000 clones, around nine tenths of them appearing once. Sequenced input: PBMCs. This clonotype was obtained from a man between 18 and 29 years old in good health and CMV-seronegative. The V gene is TRBV4-1, the J gene TRBJ1-4; weak D call: TRBD1 (5 bases). This chain's CDR3 is CASSQVVTEFFTLFF. DNA of the CDR3: TGCGCCAGCAGCCAAGTGGTGACAGAGTTTTTCACGCTGTTTTTT.